Listed below are T cell receptor beta chains from one sample, sequenced in a study of EBV T-cell therapy then PD-1 blockade in nasopharyngeal carcinoma. Their cognate antigens are unknown. The table came from immunoSEQ multiplex PCR; TCRdb's copy has only in-frame clones and leaves some out. The data show 20,000 to 25,000 clones, with 82% seen just once and less than 25% held by the top ten. This material consisted of CD8+ T cells from blood, taken at day -245 from a patient whose treatment included autologous EBV-specific T cells and nivolumab. These receptors were collected from a man aged 35 to 55 with nasopharyngeal carcinoma. The CDR3 runs from the conserved cysteine through the conserved F or W. D genes are given only for firm matches. A row's size may be missing; if present it is once, few, many or a size class.

V gene	D gene	J gene	clone size	CDR3 DNA	CDR3 protein
TRBV21-1	NA	TRBJ2-3	NA	TGTGCCAGCAGCACACGACTAGCCCATCGCACAGATACGCAGTATTTT	CASSTRLAHRTDTQYF
TRBV2	NA	TRBJ2-5	NA	TGTGCCAGCACCCCAGCCCAGTACCAAGAGACCCAGTACTTC	CASTPAQYQETQYF
TRBV7-8	NA	TRBJ1-5	once	TGTGCCAGCAGCTTTCGGCAGCCCCAGCATTTT	CASSFRQPQHF
TRBV18	NA	TRBJ1-1	NA	TGTGCCAGCTCACCACCGGACGGGTACATGAACACTGAAGCTTTCTTT	CASSPPDGYMNTEAFF
TRBV25-1	NA	TRBJ2-1	NA	TGTGCCAGCAGTGAATATGGTCCCAATGAGCAGTTCTTC	CASSEYGPNEQFF
TRBV3-1/TRBV3-2	TRBD1	TRBJ1-4	NA	TGTGCCAGCAGCCATGGGACAGGGAGGATTGAAAAACTGTTTTTT	CASSHGTGRIEKLFF
TRBV19	TRBD1	TRBJ2-7	NA	TGTGCCAGTAGTCCCTGGACAGGGAAAACCGACGAGCAGTACTTC	CASSPWTGKTDEQYF
TRBV9	TRBD1	TRBJ1-1	NA	TGTGCCAGCAGCGGGGGACAGACAAACACTGAAGCTTTCTTT	CASSGGQTNTEAFF
TRBV9	TRBD1	TRBJ2-7	NA	TGTGCCAGCAGCATGGGACAGGGGGATTCCGAGCAGTACTTC	CASSMGQGDSEQYF
TRBV6-9	NA	TRBJ1-2	NA	TGTGCCTCGGCCGGGGAAAACTATGGCTACACCTTC	CASAGENYGYTF
TRBV2	NA	TRBJ1-6	NA	TGTGCCAGCAGTGGGGCAGGGCCCCTCCACTTT	CASSGAGPLHF
TRBV7-6	NA	TRBJ2-1	once	TGTGCCAGCAGCTTAAAGCCCCGCGGTTACAATGAGCAGTTCTTC	CASSLKPRGYNEQFF
TRBV4-1	NA	TRBJ2-5	NA	TGCGCCAGCAGCCAAGGTGGGACCGGCCAAGAGACCCAGTACTTC	CASSQGGTGQETQYF